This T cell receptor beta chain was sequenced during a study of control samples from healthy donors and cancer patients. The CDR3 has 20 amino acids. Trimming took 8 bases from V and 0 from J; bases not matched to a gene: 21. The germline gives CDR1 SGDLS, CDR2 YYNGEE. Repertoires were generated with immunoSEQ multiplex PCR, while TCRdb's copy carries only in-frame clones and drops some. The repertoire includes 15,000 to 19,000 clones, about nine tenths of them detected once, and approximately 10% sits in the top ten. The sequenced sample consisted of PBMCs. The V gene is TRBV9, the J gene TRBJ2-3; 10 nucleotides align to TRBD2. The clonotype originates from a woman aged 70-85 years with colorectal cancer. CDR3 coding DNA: TGTGCCAGAGGTCGCCCCGGCGGGCTAGCGGGGGACACTAGCACAGATACGCAGTATTTT. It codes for CARGRPGGLAGDTSTDTQYF.